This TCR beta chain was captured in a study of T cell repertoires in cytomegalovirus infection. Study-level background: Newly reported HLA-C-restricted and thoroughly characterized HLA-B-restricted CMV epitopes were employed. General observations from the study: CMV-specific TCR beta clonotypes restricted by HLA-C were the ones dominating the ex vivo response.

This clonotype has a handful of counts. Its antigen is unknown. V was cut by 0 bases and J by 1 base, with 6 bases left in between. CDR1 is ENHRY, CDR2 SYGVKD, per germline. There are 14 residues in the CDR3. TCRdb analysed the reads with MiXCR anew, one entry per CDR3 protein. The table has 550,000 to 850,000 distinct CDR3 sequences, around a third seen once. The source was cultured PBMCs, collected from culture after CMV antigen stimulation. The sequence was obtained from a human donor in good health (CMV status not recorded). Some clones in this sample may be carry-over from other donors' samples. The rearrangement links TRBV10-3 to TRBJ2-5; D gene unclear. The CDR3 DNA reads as TGTGCCATCAGTGAGTCGAACAGCCAAGAGACCCAGTACTTC. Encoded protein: CAISESNSQETQYF.